Listed below are T cell receptor beta chains from one sample, sequenced in a study of CD8 T cells in Susac syndrome. TCRdb processed the immunoSEQ multiplex PCR reads anew with MiXCR; each CDR3 protein has one entry. The sample comprises about 400,000 distinct CDR3 sequences, around 85% of which are singletons, and under 0.15% rests with the top ten. Sequenced sample: CD8+ T cells from PBMCs. These receptors were obtained from a human donor with multiple sclerosis. The CDR3 runs from the conserved cysteine through the conserved F or W. The D gene is left open where the match is weak. Not every row has a clone size; where given, it reads once, few, many or a size class.

v_gene: TRBV3-1; abundance: .; j_gene: TRBJ2-7; d_gene: TRBD2; len: 15; CDR3aa: CASSPLRGSSYEQYF; CDR3nt: TGTGCCAGCAGCCCGTTGCGGGGGAGCTCCTACGAGCAGTACTTC
v_gene: TRBV20-1; abundance: .; j_gene: TRBJ1-1; d_gene: .; len: 12; CDR3aa: CSARDSDGEAFF; CDR3nt: TGCAGTGCTAGAGATTCGGACGGTGAAGCTTTCTTT
v_gene: TRBV10-2; abundance: .; j_gene: TRBJ1-2; d_gene: TRBD1; len: 17; CDR3aa: CASSDNLQGAFIYGYTF; CDR3nt: TGCGCCAGCAGTGATAACTTGCAGGGGGCCTTTATCTATGGCTACACCTTC
v_gene: TRBV4-1; abundance: few; j_gene: TRBJ2-7; d_gene: .; len: 16; CDR3aa: CASSQDGNPPRGEQYF; CDR3nt: TGCGCCAGCAGCCAAGATGGGAACCCTCCCCGCGGCGAGCAGTACTTC
v_gene: TRBV5-6; abundance: .; j_gene: TRBJ2-7; d_gene: TRBD2; len: 16; CDR3aa: CASSGAVAGLSYEQYF; CDR3nt: TGTGCCAGCAGCGGCGCTGTAGCGGGCCTCTCCTACGAGCAGTACTTC
v_gene: TRBV5-1; abundance: .; j_gene: TRBJ2-7; d_gene: .; len: 15; CDR3aa: CASSPGVANTYEQYF; CDR3nt: TGCGCCAGCAGCCCGGGGGTCGCCAATACCTACGAGCAGTACTTC
v_gene: TRBV5-4; abundance: .; j_gene: TRBJ2-2; d_gene: .; len: 16; CDR3aa: CASSLWADSNTGELFF; CDR3nt: TGTGCCAGCAGCTTGTGGGCGGATTCGAACACCGGGGAGCTGTTTTTT
v_gene: TRBV11-2; abundance: once; j_gene: TRBJ2-2; d_gene: TRBD2; len: 15; CDR3aa: CASSFGPGGTGELFF; CDR3nt: TGTGCCAGCAGCTTCGGCCCGGGAGGCACCGGGGAGCTGTTTTTT
v_gene: TRBV29-1; abundance: .; j_gene: TRBJ1-1; d_gene: TRBD1; len: 12; CDR3aa: CSAVQGGTEAFF; CDR3nt: TGCAGCGCTGTACAGGGGGGCACTGAAGCTTTCTTT
v_gene: TRBV27; abundance: .; j_gene: TRBJ2-1; d_gene: .; len: 15; CDR3aa: CASSFTSGVGNEQFF; CDR3nt: TGTGCCAGCAGTTTCACTTCGGGAGTCGGCAATGAGCAGTTCTTC
v_gene: TRBV27; abundance: .; j_gene: TRBJ2-7; d_gene: .; len: 15; CDR3aa: CASSPLPGDSYEQYF; CDR3nt: TGTGCCAGCAGCCCGCTTCCAGGGGATTCCTACGAGCAGTACTTC
v_gene: TRBV2; abundance: .; j_gene: TRBJ2-7; d_gene: .; len: 10; CDR3aa: CATHSYEQYF; CDR3nt: TGTGCCACCCACTCCTACGAGCAGTACTTC
v_gene: TRBV2; abundance: .; j_gene: TRBJ2-1; d_gene: .; len: 15; CDR3aa: CASSETAGAPAEQFF; CDR3nt: TGTGCCAGCAGTGAAACGGCGGGGGCCCCTGCTGAGCAGTTCTTC
v_gene: TRBV5-4; abundance: .; j_gene: TRBJ2-7; d_gene: .; len: 14; CDR3aa: CASSWADERYEQYF; CDR3nt: TGTGCCAGCAGCTGGGCGGATGAAAGATACGAGCAGTACTTC
v_gene: TRBV12-3/TRBV12-4; abundance: .; j_gene: TRBJ1-4; d_gene: TRBD1; len: 15; CDR3aa: CASSFLRTGIEKLFF; CDR3nt: TGTGCCAGCAGTTTCCTCCGGACAGGGATCGAAAAACTGTTTTTT
v_gene: TRBV29-1; abundance: .; j_gene: TRBJ1-4; d_gene: .; len: 13; CDR3aa: CSVEVGKGEKLFF; CDR3nt: TGCAGCGTTGAAGTTGGGAAGGGTGAAAAACTGTTTTTT
v_gene: TRBV7-8; abundance: .; j_gene: TRBJ2-2; d_gene: .; len: 16; CDR3aa: CASSLAGRESAGELFF; CDR3nt: TGTGCCAGCAGCTTAGCGGGACGGGAGTCTGCCGGGGAGCTGTTTTTT
v_gene: TRBV6-1; abundance: .; j_gene: TRBJ2-5; d_gene: .; len: 12; CDR3aa: CASVDTEETQYF; CDR3nt: TGTGCCAGCGTTGACACGGAAGAGACCCAGTACTTC
v_gene: TRBV11-1; abundance: .; j_gene: TRBJ2-5; d_gene: TRBD2; len: 20; CDR3aa: CASTLQLGVRTSGLQETQYF; CDR3nt: TGTGCCAGCACCCTCCAGCTCGGGGTCCGGACTAGCGGCCTGCAAGAGACCCAGTACTTC
v_gene: TRBV12-3/TRBV12-4; abundance: .; j_gene: TRBJ2-4; d_gene: TRBD1; len: 13; CDR3aa: CASSPGQGNIQYF; CDR3nt: TGTGCCAGCAGTCCGGGACAGGGAAACATTCAGTACTTC
v_gene: TRBV7-2; abundance: .; j_gene: TRBJ1-3; d_gene: .; len: 17; CDR3aa: CASSLGLTITRGNTIYF; CDR3nt: TGTGCCAGCAGCCTAGGACTGACCATTACAAGGGGAAACACCATATATTTT
v_gene: TRBV12-3/TRBV12-4; abundance: .; j_gene: TRBJ2-3; d_gene: TRBD2; len: 15; CDR3aa: CASSRWTSGSRAQYF; CDR3nt: TGTGCCAGCAGTCGATGGACTAGCGGGAGTCGGGCGCAGTATTTT
v_gene: TRBV25-1; abundance: .; j_gene: TRBJ2-2; d_gene: TRBD1; len: 18; CDR3aa: CASSERVGQGLNTGELFF; CDR3nt: TGTGCCAGCAGTGAAAGAGTAGGACAGGGGCTTAACACCGGGGAGCTGTTTTTT
v_gene: TRBV4-2; abundance: .; j_gene: TRBJ2-7; d_gene: TRBD2; len: 17; CDR3aa: CASSQDRSGLAGVEQYF; CDR3nt: TGTGCCAGCAGCCAAGATCGTTCCGGACTAGCGGGAGTTGAGCAGTACTTC
v_gene: TRBV7-6; abundance: .; j_gene: TRBJ2-2; d_gene: .; len: 16; CDR3aa: CASSLAPVTNTGELFF; CDR3nt: TGTGCCAGCAGCTTAGCGCCCGTTACGAACACCGGGGAGCTGTTTTTT
v_gene: TRBV4-1; abundance: .; j_gene: TRBJ1-2; d_gene: .; len: 14; CDR3aa: CASSQDQGMDGYTF; CDR3nt: TGCGCCAGCAGCCAAGATCAGGGGATGGATGGCTACACCTTC
v_gene: TRBV9; abundance: .; j_gene: TRBJ2-7; d_gene: .; len: 14; CDR3aa: CASSVLPKGCEQYF; CDR3nt: TGTGCCAGCAGCGTCCTCCCTAAGGGCTGCGAGCAGTACTTC
v_gene: TRBV4-1; abundance: .; j_gene: TRBJ1-6; d_gene: TRBD1; len: 14; CDR3aa: CASSQATGGSPLHF; CDR3nt: TGCGCCAGCAGCCAAGCCACAGGGGGTTCACCCCTCCACTTT